The 17 T cell receptor beta chains reported below all come from one sample, sequenced in a study of blood T cell repertoires in COVID-19. The data were produced by immunoSEQ multiplex PCR, yet TCRdb's version contains in-frame clones alone and is incomplete. The sample has 200,000 to 300,000 clones, about 90% seen once. Sequencing was done on a sample of peripheral blood. These receptors were taken from a person between 18 and 30 years old with COVID-19, enrolled during active disease.

The CDR3 reads CSVGGTSGSHEQYF. CDR3 bases: TGCAGCGTTGGGGGGACTAGCGGGAGTCACGAGCAGTACTTC. The chain employs TRBV29-1 and TRBJ2-7, with 14 bases that match TRBD2. The V and J ends lost 4 bases and 5 bases, in that order; junction bases with no gene match: 4. The germline V gene encodes CDR1 SQVTM and CDR2 ANQGSEA. The CDR3 loop spans 14 amino acids.

The chain employs TRBV28 and TRBJ2-1; 10 bases map to TRBD2. CDR1 MDHEN and CDR2 SYDVKM come from the germline V gene. The V and J ends lost 2 bases and 5 bases, in that order; junction bases with no gene match: 3. CDR3 size: 15 residues. The CDR3 here is CASSLPGLANNEQFF. DNA of the CDR3: TGTGCCAGCAGTTTACCGGGACTAGCGAACAATGAGCAGTTCTTC.

This clone occurred many times. The V gene is TRBV4-1, the J gene TRBJ2-2; D unresolved. The CDR3 sequence is 13 residues long. V was clipped by 1 base and J by 5 bases, with 5 bases between them. The germline V gene encodes CDR1 MGHRA and CDR2 YSYEKL. The CDR3, as DNA: TGCGCCAGCAGCCAAGTACTTACCGGGGAGCTGTTTTTT. Residues: CASSQVLTGELFF.

About this clone: At one end, the junction sequence differs from germline, possibly due to a read error. This sequence joins TRBV29-1 and TRBJ2-7, with 8 bases lining up with TRBD1. This CDR3 comprises 13 residues. CDR1 SQVTM and CDR2 ANQGSEA come from the germline V gene. This CDR3 reads CSVEGQGGYEQYF. CDR3 coding DNA: TGCAGCGTGGAAGGACAGGGTGGCTACGAGCAGTACTTC.

This chain links TRBV2 with TRBJ2-5; 8 nucleotides align to TRBD2. CDR3 size: 15 residues. Trimming took 3 bases from V and 4 from J; bases not matched to a gene: 7. Germline V lookup: CDR1 SNHLY, CDR2 FYNNEI. Here the CDR3 reads CASSDQLAGLETQYF. CDR3 nucleotide sequence: TGTGCCAGCAGTGATCAATTAGCGGGATTAGAGACCCAGTACTTC.

V is TRBV5-8 and J is TRBJ2-1; 12 bases match TRBD1. The length of the CDR3 is 18 residues. The V segment lost 4 bases and the J segment 1 base; nucleotides outside the gene matches: 9. Germline V gene sequence: CDR1 SGHTS, CDR2 YDEGEE. The CDR3 sequence: CASSQPRDRGRSYNEQFF. Written as DNA, the CDR3 is TGTGCCAGCAGCCAGCCCAGGGACAGGGGGCGGTCCTACAATGAGCAGTTCTTC.

This chain links TRBV10-3 with TRBJ1-2; 10 positions match TRBD1. The V gene's germline CDR1 is ENHRY and CDR2 SYGVKD. Trimming removed 2 bases from V and 2 bases from J; junction bases left unmatched: 2. The CDR3 length is 15 residues. The DNA for the CDR3 is TGTGCCATCAGTGAGGCGGGACAGGGGAACTATGGCTACACCTTC. Protein: CAISEAGQGNYGYTF.

The gene calls are TRBV7-9 and TRBJ2-7; TRBD2 is a possible D gene (6 bases). Germline CDR1 and CDR2: SEHNR and FQNEAQ (reference sequence). There are 13 residues in the CDR3. V lost 5 bases, J lost 3 bases, and 11 bases lay in between. This CDR3 reads CASSQGLNYEQYF. CDR3 sequence (DNA): TGTGCCAGCAGCCAGGGACTTAACTACGAGCAGTACTTC.

The chain combines TRBV23-1 with TRBJ2-5; 7 bases are a match to TRBD2. TRBV23-1 is treated as an ORF (open reading frame) with a function not yet certain. The CDR3 sequence is 18 residues long. The V gene end was trimmed by 6 bases and the J gene end by 5 bases; junction bases not matched to a gene: 21. The CDR3 sequence: CASSSLIWEGIGEETQYF. The DNA for the CDR3 is TGCGCCAGCAGCAGCCTCATATGGGAGGGGATCGGTGAGGAGACCCAGTACTTC.

Here the CDR3 DNA reads TGTGCCAGCAGCGTTCCCAGGGCAGACGTTAACTATGGCTACACCTTC. It is translated as CASSVPRADVNYGYTF. V and J are TRBV7-9 and TRBJ1-2; D is possibly TRBD1 (5 bases). V was clipped by 5 bases and J by 1 base, with 17 bases between them. The CDR3 sequence is 16 residues long. Germline V gene lookup returns CDR1 SEHNR and CDR2 FQNEAQ (reference sequence).

The CDR3 DNA sequence: TGTGCCAGCAGCTTGGGACAGGGCGATAAGTACTTC. Its protein is CASSLGQGDKYF. The genes are TRBV5-6 and TRBJ2-7; TRBD1 aligns across 7 bases. J gave up 11 bases and V 0 bases, and 5 bases lay outside the gene matches. This CDR3 has 12 residues. Germline CDR1 is SGHDT and CDR2 is YYEEEE.

This clone was seen only once. The chain has TRBV3-1 (or the pseudogene TRBV3-2) and TRBJ1-4; TRBD1 matches at 10 bases. The CDR3 has 15 residues. The germline CDR1 and CDR2 sequences are LGHDT and YNNKEL (reference sequence). V gave up 4 bases and J gave up 7 bases; unmatched junction bases: 6. CDR3 DNA: TGTGCCAGCAGCCGTTCGGACAGGGGGACTGAAAAACTGTTTTTT. Translating gives CASSRSDRGTEKLFF.

The chain has TRBV5-5 and TRBJ2-1; 7 bases are shared with TRBD1. V was clipped by 3 bases and J by 0 bases; unmatched bases: 3. The CDR3 sequence is 15 residues long. Germline V CDR1 and CDR2: SGHKS, YYEKEE (reference sequence). CDR3 sequence: CASSSGTASYNEQFF. In nucleotides, the CDR3 is TGTGCCAGCAGCTCCGGGACAGCCTCCTACAATGAGCAGTTCTTC. Variable domain in full (rest from reference TRBV5-5 and TRBJ2-1): DAGVTQSPTHLIKTRGQQVTLRCSPISGHKSVSWYQQVLGQGPQFIFQYYEKEERGRGNFPDRFSARQFPNYSSELNVNALLLGDSALYLCASSSGTASYNEQFFGPGTRLTVL.

The chain joins TRBV7-2 to TRBJ2-5; D might be TRBD2 (7 bases). This CDR3 has 15 residues. Trimming took off 1 base at V and 5 bases at J, with 14 bases between the two ends. Looked up from germline, CDR1 is SGHTA and CDR2 is FQGNSA. CDR3 sequence (DNA): TGTGCCAGCAGCTTAGTAGGCAGGGGAGGGGAGACCCAGTACTTC. The encoded protein is CASSLVGRGGETQYF. The full variable domain, its missing parts supplied by reference TRBV7-2 and TRBJ2-5, is GAGVSQSPSNKVTEKGKDVELRCDPISGHTALYWYRQSLGQGLEFLIYFQGNSAPDKSGLPSDRFSAERTGGSVSTLTIQRTQQEDSAVYLCASSLVGRGGETQYFGPGTRLLVL.

Note on this clone: Additional DNA sequences in this sample encode the identical CDR3. CDR3 sequence: CASSLGQGNYGYTF. CDR3 DNA: TGTGCCAGCAGCTTGGGGCAGGGGAACTATGGCTACACCTTC. The V call is TRBV7-9, the J call TRBJ1-2; a possible D gene is TRBD1 (6 bases). Deletions cut 3 bases from V and 2 bases from J, with 10 bases between. The CDR3 has 14 residues. Germline V gene sequence: CDR1 SEHNR, CDR2 FQNEAQ (reference sequence).

This chain uses TRBV19 with TRBJ2-1, with 9 bases identical to TRBD2. Germline CDR1 and CDR2: LNHDA and SQIVND (reference sequence). The J segment lost 4 bases and the V segment lost 5 bases, leaving 9 bases of the junction unmatched. The CDR3 has 16 amino acids. In nucleotides, the CDR3 is TGTGCCAGTAGTCCCCCCCCCAGCGGGAGGTACAATGAGCAGTTCTTC. This gives the protein CASSPPPSGRYNEQFF.

The chain is built from TRBV4-1 and TRBJ2-7; D gene unclear. Germline CDR1 and CDR2: MGHRA and YSYEKL. V gave up 3 bases and J gave up 1 base, with 7 bases separating them. This CDR3 comprises 13 residues. CDR3 coding DNA: TGCGCCAGCAGCCATCCAACTTCCTACGAGCAGTACTTC. Translated: CASSHPTSYEQYF.